The present TCR beta chain was sequenced within a study of radiotherapy plus CTLA-4 blockade in lung cancer (dated by TCRdb to the late 2010s). In terms of the full investigation: Among enrolled patients, 15% to 20% had an objective response and around 33% reached disease control.

Via the germline V gene, CDR1 is SGHAT and CDR2 FQNNGV. The CDR3 numbers 15 residues from cysteine through phenylalanine. Only CDR3 DNA is held: 45 bases, read in frame from base 1. V has 1 base trimmed and J has 3 bases trimmed; junction bases matching no gene number 0. Libraries came from the immunoSEQ multiplex PCR assay. TCRdb mirrors the immuneACCESS table, restricted to in-frame sequences. Some clones are absent from its copies; in checked studies, under half trace to an unresolved V gene, and the reason for the others is unknown. The sample table holds 15,000 to 20,000 clones, of which roughly 86% were seen once. Around 20% of the sample lies in the top ten. Details on this clone: Its recognized antigen is unknown. No base qualities exist here, and no much larger clone lies one base off it.

The study tested focal radiation therapy combined with CTLA-4 blockade (ipilimumab) in patients with chemo-refractory metastatic non-small-cell lung cancer. Results and caveats for the whole study, not just this receptor: After treatment with radiotherapy and ipilimumab, TCR clones that came from tumors expanded in the peripheral blood. The strongest predictors of response were reported to be early dynamic shifts in blood T cell clones along with a rise in serum interferon-beta following radiation.

The V gene is TRBV11-2 and the J gene is TRBJ2-7; 13 nucleotides in the junction match TRBD2. The receptor was derived from a human donor with non-small cell lung cancer whose response to radiotherapy plus ipilimumab could not be evaluated. The specimen comprised peripheral blood, sampled from a patient treated with radiotherapy plus ipilimumab. The encoded CDR3 is CASSLGTSGSYEQYF. The DNA sequence is TGTGCCAGCAGCTTAGGGACTAGCGGGAGCTACGAGCAGTACTTC.